This TCR beta chain comes out of a study of T cell responses to AZD1222 COVID-19 vaccine (dated by TCRdb to the early 2020s). Study-wide context: TCR sequencing was performed for 233 trial participants, of whom about 200 were given two doses of AZD1222 and some 26 were given two doses of MenACWY control vaccine. Trial participants were enrolled by age into subgroups of 18-55, 56-69 and 70-plus years, and around 140, 26 and 57 TCR-sequenced participants, respectively, were included in these subgroups.

The CDR3 regions of human TCRbeta chains were analyzed by immunosequencing. The authors' pipeline ran thus. TCRs in the repertoires were compared against a reference library of SARS-CoV-2-specific TCRs that had been generated with the MIRA antigen-specificity platform. Breadth was defined as the fraction of unique TCRs that were SARS-CoV-2-associated, and depth was defined as the fraction of total T cells that were SARS-CoV-2-associated. Using the MIRA data, each spike-specific TCR was mapped to the spike region that the TCR reacts to and placed in a CD4 or CD8 class. Log10-transformed breadth and depth values were compared by one-way ANOVA with Sidak's multiple comparisons tests. TCRdb carries this immuneACCESS record with in-frame sequences only. Its versions omit some clonotypes, under half of them owing to an unresolved V gene in the studies checked, with the rest unexplained. V and J calls plus clone size are reproduced from that table; the DNA served to infer D and trimming. The sample profile shows 100,000 to 150,000 clones; roughly 90% of them were found once. The leading ten clones occupy 4% to 4.5% of the sample.

The sample's time point, from its label and the paper: about 28 days (+/-7) after the second vaccine dose. What this sample's treatment or condition label stands for: meningococcal conjugate vaccine given as trial control. Vaccinee samples were obtained from the UK trials COV001 and COV002, which included a single-blind randomized controlled phase 2/3 trial of AZD1222 (ChAdOx1 nCoV-19) in healthy adults. Trial participant PBMC samples were collected at day 0 and day 28 after the second dose for TCRbeta chain sequencing. Results and caveats for the whole study, not just this receptor: Only 5 to 7 AZD1222 recipients were SARS-CoV-2 seropositive at baseline, limiting conclusions about previously exposed vaccinees. Because no samples from the day 14 peak response were available, repertoires could be characterized only after the peak T cell response. Epitopes outside the regions mutated in the B.1.351 and B.1.1.7 variants were reportedly recognized by nearly half of the unique spike-specific TCRs. Participants were mostly white British, with more females than males. The authors suggested clonal diversity may have been underestimated. In the small 56-69-year group, the increase in depth fell short of significance, most likely because of low power. The whole spike protein was spanned by vaccine-associated CD4 TCRs, and dominant responses were seen in regions 160-218 and 743-854. Spike-specific TCR breadth and depth rose significantly after two AZD1222 doses compared with day 0 and with MenACWY recipients.

This clone was seen a few times. The antigen it binds to is not known. No base qualities exist here, and no much larger clone lies one base off it. The CDR3 goes from the cysteine to the phenylalanine over 15 residues. Only the CDR3 region is kept as DNA, spanning 45 bases read in frame from base 1. CDR1 is given as SQVTM and CDR2 as ANQGSEA, both from the germline V gene. Clipping removes 6 bases from V and 2 bases from J, with 9 as the unmatched junction base count. Material: peripheral blood, obtained 28 days after the second dose of the MenACWY control vaccine. This chain is built from TRBV29-1 and TRBJ2-3; 9 central nucleotides agree with TRBD2. This clonotype was sampled from an adult who received the MenACWY meningococcal vaccine as a control. The nucleotides read TGCAGCGTGAAGAGATTAGCGGGGGACACAGATACGCAGTATTTT. Translated, this gives CSVKRLAGDTDTQYF.